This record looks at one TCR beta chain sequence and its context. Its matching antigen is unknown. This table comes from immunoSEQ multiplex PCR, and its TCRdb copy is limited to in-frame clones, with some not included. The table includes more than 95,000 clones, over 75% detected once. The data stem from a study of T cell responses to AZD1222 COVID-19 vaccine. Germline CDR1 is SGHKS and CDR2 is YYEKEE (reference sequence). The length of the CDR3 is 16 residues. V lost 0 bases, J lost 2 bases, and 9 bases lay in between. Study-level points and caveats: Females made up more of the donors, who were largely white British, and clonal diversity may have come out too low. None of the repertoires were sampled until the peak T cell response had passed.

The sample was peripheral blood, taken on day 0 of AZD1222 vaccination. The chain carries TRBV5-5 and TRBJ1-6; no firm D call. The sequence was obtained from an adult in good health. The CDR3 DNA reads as TGTGCCAGCAGCTTGGTGCGGGAGACCTATAATTCACCCCTCCACTTT. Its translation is CASSLVRETYNSPLHF.